The 5 T cell receptor beta chains below come from one sample, sequenced in a study of shared clonotypes between healthy human individuals. Sequenced by immunoSEQ multiplex PCR; TCRdb stores in-frame clones only, minus some. The table includes more than 2 million clones, roughly 95% detected once. What was sequenced was naive CD4+ T cells sorted from blood. Subset specified: CD45RA+ positively selected. The source of these receptors is a man between 18 and 29 years old in good health.

The sample holds one count of this clone. The J gene is TRBJ2-5, the V gene TRBV5-1, with TRBD1 matching 9 bases. Germline CDR1 reads SGHRS; CDR2 reads YFSETQ. Unmatched junction bases numbered 6, after V lost 4 bases and J lost 8 bases. The CDR3 sequence is 13 residues long. This chain's CDR3 is CASSKWTGETQYF. The CDR3, as DNA: TGCGCCAGCAGCAAGTGGACAGGGGAAACCCAGTACTTC.

Turning to this clone: The identical CDR3 is also encoded by other nucleotide sequences in the sample. The CDR3 reads CASSPPQGTEAFF. As DNA, the CDR3 is TGTGCCAGCTCACCACCACAGGGCACTGAAGCTTTCTTT. The chain links TRBV18 to TRBJ1-1; D is possibly TRBD1 (6 bases). Trimming cost V 0 bases and J 4 bases, with 6 bases left between them. CDR3 size: 13 residues. CDR1 and CDR2 (germline): KGHSH, LQKENI.

The chain combines TRBV6-5 with TRBJ1-6; D gene ambiguous. Between the trimmed V and J ends, which lost 2 bases and 8 bases, there was a span of 7 bases. Per germline, CDR1 MNHEY and CDR2 SVGAGI. The CDR3 runs 13 residues. CDR3 bases: TGTGCCAGCAGTTACGGAGGCCATTCACCCCTCCACTTT. Its translation is CASSYGGHSPLHF.

The chain carries TRBV18 and TRBJ2-7; D perhaps matches TRBD2 (6 bases). V lost 4 bases and J lost 1, with 11 bases in between. The germline gives CDR1 KGHSH, CDR2 LQKENI. The CDR3 runs 14 residues. In DNA form, the CDR3 reads TGTGCCAGCTCACGGGGGAGGTCTTCCTACGAGCAGTACTTC. Translation: CASSRGRSSYEQYF.

This chain links TRBV4-1 with TRBJ1-6; 10 nucleotides match TRBD1. CDR3 length equals 16 residues. Trimming removed 0 bases from V and 7 bases from J; junction bases left unmatched: 3. Germline V gene sequence: CDR1 MGHRA, CDR2 YSYEKL. CDR3 sequence (DNA): TGCGCCAGCAGCCAAGAAGGGACAGGGGTAAATTCACCCCTCCACTTT. Protein product: CASSQEGTGVNSPLHF.